This passage covers 6 T cell receptor beta chains from one sample sequenced in a study of cytomegalovirus exposure and HLA in healthy donors. Amplification used 60 Vbeta primers and 13 Jbeta primers. Sequenced by immunoSEQ multiplex PCR; TCRdb stores in-frame clones only, minus some. The sample comprises some 150,000 clones, 70% to 85% of which are singletons, and less than 2% rests with the top ten. The source material was PBMCs. The receptors come from a woman in her thirties or forties in good health and CMV-seronegative.

Remarks on this clone: In the same sample, other DNA sequences code for this CDR3. V and J are TRBV7-9 and TRBJ1-5; 7 nucleotides align to TRBD1. The length of the CDR3 is 15 residues. Germline lookup yields CDR1 SEHNR and CDR2 FQNEAQ (reference sequence). Losses at the gene ends were 6 bases for V and 1 base for J; bases not matched to a gene: 6. In nucleotides, the CDR3 is TGTGCCAGCAGTCTGACAGGGACCAGCAATCAGCCCCAGCATTTT. It translates to CASSLTGTSNQPQHF.

V is TRBV4-2 and J is TRBJ1-1; the D gene is possibly TRBD1 (5 bases). Germline values: CDR1 LGHNA, CDR2 YNFKEQ. Deletions cut 1 base from V and 0 bases from J, with 6 bases between. This CDR3 comprises 14 residues. This chain's CDR3 is CASSQGQMNTEAFF. Here the CDR3 DNA reads TGTGCCAGCAGCCAAGGACAGATGAACACTGAAGCTTTCTTT.

This clone was observed a handful of times. CDR3 DNA sequence: TGTGCCAGCAGCCTTAGGACAGGGACGTCCTACGAGCAGTACTTC. This sequence encodes CASSLRTGTSYEQYF. This chain connects TRBV7-2 to TRBJ2-7; 8 nucleotides match TRBD1. This CDR3 has 15 amino acids. Germline-derived CDR1 and CDR2 are SGHTA and FQGNSA. V was pared by 5 bases and J by 1 base, with 7 bases of the junction left unmatched.

The rearrangement joins TRBV4-3 to TRBJ2-1, with D possibly being TRBD1 (6 bases). The CDR3 sequence is 16 residues long. Per germline, CDR1 LGHNA and CDR2 YSLEER. Trimming shortened V by 3 bases and J by 5 bases, and 17 bases separated the two germline ends. The CDR3 loop reads CASSQDRGRGDNEQFF. The DNA for the CDR3 is TGCGCCAGCAGCCAGGACAGAGGTCGAGGAGACAATGAGCAGTTCTTC.

The gene calls are TRBV9 and TRBJ2-1; 7 bases align to TRBD2. Germline CDR1 and CDR2: SGDLS and YYNGEE. Unmatched junction bases numbered 1, after V lost 3 bases and J lost 4 bases. The CDR3 contains 13 residues. The DNA for the CDR3 is TGTGCCAGCAGCGGGCGGGGGTACAATGAGCAGTTCTTC. It codes for CASSGRGYNEQFF.

The V gene is TRBV4-3, the J gene TRBJ2-3, with TRBD2 matching over 16 bases. Germline V gene sequence: CDR1 LGHNA, CDR2 YSLEER. The CDR3 covers 20 residues. The trim removed 4 bases at V and 0 bases at J, leaving 10 bases unmatched. The CDR3 loop reads CASSRISGTSGRASTDTQYF. The CDR3 DNA reads TGCGCCAGCAGCCGGATTTCCGGGACTAGCGGGAGGGCAAGCACAGATACGCAGTATTTT.